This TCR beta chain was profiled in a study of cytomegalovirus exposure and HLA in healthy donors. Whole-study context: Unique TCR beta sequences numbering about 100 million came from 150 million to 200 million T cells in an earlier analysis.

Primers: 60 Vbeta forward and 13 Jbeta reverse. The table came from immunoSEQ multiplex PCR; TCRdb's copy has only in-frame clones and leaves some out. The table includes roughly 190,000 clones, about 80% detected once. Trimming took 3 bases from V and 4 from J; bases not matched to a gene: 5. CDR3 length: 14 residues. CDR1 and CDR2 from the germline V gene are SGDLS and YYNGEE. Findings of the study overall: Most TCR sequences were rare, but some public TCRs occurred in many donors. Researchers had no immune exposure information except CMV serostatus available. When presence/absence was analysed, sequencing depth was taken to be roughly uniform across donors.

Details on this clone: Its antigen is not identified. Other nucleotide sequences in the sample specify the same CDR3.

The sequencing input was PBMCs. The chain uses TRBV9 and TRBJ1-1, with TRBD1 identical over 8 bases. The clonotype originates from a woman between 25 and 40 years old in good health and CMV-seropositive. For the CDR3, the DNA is TGTGCCAGCAGCGAGCAGGGGGCTGGCACTGAAGCTTTCTTT. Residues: CASSEQGAGTEAFF.